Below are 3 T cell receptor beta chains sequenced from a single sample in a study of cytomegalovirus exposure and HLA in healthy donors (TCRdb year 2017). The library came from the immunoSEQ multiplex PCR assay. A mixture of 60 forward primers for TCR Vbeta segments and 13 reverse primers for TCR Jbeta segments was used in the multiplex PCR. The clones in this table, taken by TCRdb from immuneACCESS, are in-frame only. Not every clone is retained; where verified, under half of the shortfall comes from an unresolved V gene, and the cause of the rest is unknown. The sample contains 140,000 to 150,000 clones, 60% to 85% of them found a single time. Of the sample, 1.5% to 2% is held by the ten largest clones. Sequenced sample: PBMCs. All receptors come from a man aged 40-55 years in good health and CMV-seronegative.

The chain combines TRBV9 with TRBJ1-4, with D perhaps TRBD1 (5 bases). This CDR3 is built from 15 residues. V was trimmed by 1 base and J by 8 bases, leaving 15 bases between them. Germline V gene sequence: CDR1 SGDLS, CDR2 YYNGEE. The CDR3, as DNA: TGTGCCAGCAGCGTAACAGCACTAAGGGGAGAAAAACTGTTTTTT. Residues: CASSVTALRGEKLFF.

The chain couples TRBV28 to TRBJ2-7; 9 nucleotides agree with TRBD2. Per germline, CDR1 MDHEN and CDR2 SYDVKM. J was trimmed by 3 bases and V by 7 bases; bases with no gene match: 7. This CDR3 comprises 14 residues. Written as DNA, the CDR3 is TGTGCCAGCACCAGGTGGACTAGCGACTACGAGCAGTACTTC. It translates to CASTRWTSDYEQYF.

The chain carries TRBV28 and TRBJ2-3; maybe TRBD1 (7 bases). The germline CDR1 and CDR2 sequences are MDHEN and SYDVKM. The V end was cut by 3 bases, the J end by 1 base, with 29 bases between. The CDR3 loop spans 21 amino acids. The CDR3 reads CASSLFSVAPTGRTGTDTQYF. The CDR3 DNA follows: TGTGCCAGCAGTTTGTTTTCGGTGGCCCCGACAGGGAGGACCGGCACAGATACGCAGTATTTT.